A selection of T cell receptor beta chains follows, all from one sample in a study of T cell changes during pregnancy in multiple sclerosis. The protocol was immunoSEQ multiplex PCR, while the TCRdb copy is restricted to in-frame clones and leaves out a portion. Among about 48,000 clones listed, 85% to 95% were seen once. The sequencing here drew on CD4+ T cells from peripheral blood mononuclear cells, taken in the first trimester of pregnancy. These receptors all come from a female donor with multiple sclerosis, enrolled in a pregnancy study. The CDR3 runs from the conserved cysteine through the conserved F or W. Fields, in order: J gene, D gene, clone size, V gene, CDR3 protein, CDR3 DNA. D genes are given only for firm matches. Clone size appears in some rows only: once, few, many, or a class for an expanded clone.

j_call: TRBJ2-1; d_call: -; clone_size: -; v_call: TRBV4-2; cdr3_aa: CASSQDRRDRPFF; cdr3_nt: TGTGCCAGCAGCCAAGATCGGCGGGATCGGCCGTTCTTC
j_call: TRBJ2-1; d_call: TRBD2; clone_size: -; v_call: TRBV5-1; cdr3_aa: CASSLEVGRGGSHEQFF; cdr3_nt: TGCGCCAGCAGCTTGGAGGTAGGGCGCGGGGGGTCCCATGAGCAGTTCTTC
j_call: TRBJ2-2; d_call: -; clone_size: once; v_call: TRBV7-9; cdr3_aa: CASSLGRGPTGELFF; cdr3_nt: TGTGCCAGCAGCCTCGGTCGGGGTCCCACCGGGGAGCTGTTTTTT
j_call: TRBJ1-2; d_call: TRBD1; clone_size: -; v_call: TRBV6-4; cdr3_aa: CASSPGTGGGYTF; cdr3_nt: TGTGCCAGCAGTCCCGGGACAGGAGGTGGCTACACCTTC
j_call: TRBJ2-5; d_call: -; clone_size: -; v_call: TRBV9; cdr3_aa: CASSVGTHQETQYF; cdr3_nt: TGTGCCAGCAGCGTAGGGACACATCAAGAGACCCAGTACTTC
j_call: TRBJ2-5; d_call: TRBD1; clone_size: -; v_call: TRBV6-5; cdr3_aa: CASSQGQFQETQYF; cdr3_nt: TGTGCCAGCAGCCAGGGACAGTTTCAAGAGACCCAGTACTTC
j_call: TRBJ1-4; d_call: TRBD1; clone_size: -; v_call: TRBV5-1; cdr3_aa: CASSSGQGNEKLFF; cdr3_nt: TGCGCCAGCAGCTCGGGACAGGGGAATGAAAAACTGTTTTTT
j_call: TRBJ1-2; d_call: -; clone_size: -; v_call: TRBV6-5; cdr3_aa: CASSSAANYGYTF; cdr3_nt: TGTGCCAGCAGTTCCGCAGCGAACTATGGCTACACCTTC
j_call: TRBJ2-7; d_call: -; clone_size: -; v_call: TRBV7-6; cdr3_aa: CASSSIYEQYF; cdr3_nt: TGTGCCAGCAGCTCTATTTACGAGCAGTACTTC
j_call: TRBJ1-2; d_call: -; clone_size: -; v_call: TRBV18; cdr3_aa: CASSQGSGNGYTF; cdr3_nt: TGTGCCAGCTCGCAAGGGTCAGGGAATGGCTACACCTTC
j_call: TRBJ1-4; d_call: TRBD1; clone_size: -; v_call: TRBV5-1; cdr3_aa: CASSLTGGDEKLFF; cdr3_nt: TGCGCCAGCAGCCTGACAGGGGGGGATGAAAAACTGTTTTTT
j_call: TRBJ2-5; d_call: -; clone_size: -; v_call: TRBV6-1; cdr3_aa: CASSGPYQETQYF; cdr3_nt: TGTGCCAGCAGTGGGCCGTACCAAGAGACCCAGTACTTC
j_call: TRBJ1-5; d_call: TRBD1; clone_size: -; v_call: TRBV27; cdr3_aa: CASSAPGQANQPQHF; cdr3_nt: TGTGCCAGCAGCGCGCCGGGACAGGCTAATCAGCCCCAGCATTTT
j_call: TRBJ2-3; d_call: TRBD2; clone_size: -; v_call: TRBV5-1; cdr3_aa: CASRDVAGGTTDTQYF; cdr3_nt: TGCGCCAGCAGAGACGTAGCGGGGGGAACCACAGATACGCAGTATTTT
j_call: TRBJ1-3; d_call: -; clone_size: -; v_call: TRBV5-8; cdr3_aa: CASAEMGAGNTIYF; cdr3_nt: TGTGCCAGCGCCGAAATGGGGGCCGGAAACACCATATATTTT
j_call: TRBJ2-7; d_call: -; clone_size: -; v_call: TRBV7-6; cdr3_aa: CASSPGEGDNYEQYF; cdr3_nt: TGTGCCAGCAGCCCGGGGGAGGGGGATAACTACGAGCAGTACTTC
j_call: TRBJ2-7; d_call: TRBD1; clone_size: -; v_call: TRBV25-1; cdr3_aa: CASSDDRGWEQYF; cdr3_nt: TGTGCCAGCAGTGACGACAGGGGGTGGGAGCAGTACTTC
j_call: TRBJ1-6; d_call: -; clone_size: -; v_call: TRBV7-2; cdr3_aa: CASSLGTENSPLHF; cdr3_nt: TGTGCCAGCAGCTTAGGGACTGAAAATTCACCCCTCCACTTT
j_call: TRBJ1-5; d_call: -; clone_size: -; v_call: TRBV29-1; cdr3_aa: CSVAGANQPQHF; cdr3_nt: TGCAGCGTTGCTGGGGCTAATCAGCCCCAGCATTTT
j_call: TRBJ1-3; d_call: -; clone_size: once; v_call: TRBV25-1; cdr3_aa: CASSDAPGAGNTIYF; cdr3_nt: TGTGCCAGCAGTGACGCCCCAGGGGCTGGAAACACCATATATTTT
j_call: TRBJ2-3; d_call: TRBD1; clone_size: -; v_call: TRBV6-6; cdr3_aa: CASSSGQGLSTDTQYF; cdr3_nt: TGTGCCAGCAGTTCAGGACAGGGGCTTAGCACAGATACGCAGTATTTT
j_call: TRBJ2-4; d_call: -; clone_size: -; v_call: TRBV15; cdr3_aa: CATSNQVPLNIQYF; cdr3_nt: TGTGCCACCAGCAATCAGGTGCCGCTTAACATTCAGTACTTC
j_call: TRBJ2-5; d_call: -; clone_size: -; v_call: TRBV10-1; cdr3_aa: CASSSTVRAQYF; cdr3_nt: TGCGCCAGCAGTTCGACAGTCCGGGCCCAGTACTTC
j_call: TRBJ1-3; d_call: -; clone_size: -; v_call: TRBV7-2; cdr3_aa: CASSFDSFFSGNTIYF; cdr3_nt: TGTGCCAGCAGCTTTGACAGCTTTTTCTCTGGAAACACCATATATTTT
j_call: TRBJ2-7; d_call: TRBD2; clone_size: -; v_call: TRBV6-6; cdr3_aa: CASSLGGGVSYEQYF; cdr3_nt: TGTGCCAGCAGTTTAGGCGGGGGGGTTTCCTACGAGCAGTACTTC
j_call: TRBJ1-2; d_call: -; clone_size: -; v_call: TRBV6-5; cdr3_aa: CASSNKTGTYTF; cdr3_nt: TGTGCCAGCAGTAATAAGACAGGAACCTACACCTTC
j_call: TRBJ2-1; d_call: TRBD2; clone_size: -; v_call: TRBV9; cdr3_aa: CASSGGTSGVNEQFF; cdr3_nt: TGTGCCAGCAGCGGAGGGACTAGCGGGGTCAATGAGCAGTTCTTC
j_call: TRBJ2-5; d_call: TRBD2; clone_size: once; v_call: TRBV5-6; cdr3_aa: CASSFGTSGVRRGETQYF; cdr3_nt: TGTGCCAGCAGCTTCGGGACTAGCGGGGTCCGCCGGGGGGAGACCCAGTACTTC
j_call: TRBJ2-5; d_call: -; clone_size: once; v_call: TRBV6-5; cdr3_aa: CASSRTAQETQYF; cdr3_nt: TGTGCCAGCAGTCGGACAGCTCAAGAGACCCAGTACTTC
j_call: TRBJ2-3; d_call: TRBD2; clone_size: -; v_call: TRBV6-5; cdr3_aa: CASSLLATGTDTQYF; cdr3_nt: TGTGCCAGCAGTCTACTAGCGACCGGCACAGATACGCAGTATTTT
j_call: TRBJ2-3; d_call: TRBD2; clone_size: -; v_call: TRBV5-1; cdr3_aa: CASSLYGREADTQYF; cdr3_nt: TGCGCCAGCAGCTTGTACGGGAGGGAAGCAGATACGCAGTATTTT
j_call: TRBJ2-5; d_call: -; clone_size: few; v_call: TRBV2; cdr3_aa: CASISRGETQYF; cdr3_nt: TGTGCCAGCATAAGTAGGGGGGAGACCCAGTACTTC
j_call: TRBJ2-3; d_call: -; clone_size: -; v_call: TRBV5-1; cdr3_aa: CASSLSRSTDTQYF; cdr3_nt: TGCGCCAGCAGCTTATCCCGGAGCACAGATACGCAGTATTTT
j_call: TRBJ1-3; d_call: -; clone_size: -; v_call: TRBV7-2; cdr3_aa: CASSLVQGMFGNTIYF; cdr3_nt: TGTGCCAGCAGCTTAGTACAGGGCATGTTTGGAAACACCATATATTTT
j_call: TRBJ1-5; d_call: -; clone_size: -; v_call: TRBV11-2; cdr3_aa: CASSLELADGDQPQHF; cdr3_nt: TGTGCCAGCAGCTTAGAGTTGGCAGACGGGGATCAGCCCCAGCATTTT
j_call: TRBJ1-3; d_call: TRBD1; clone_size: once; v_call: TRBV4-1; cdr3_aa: CASSHRQGSGNTIYF; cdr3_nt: TGCGCCAGCAGCCACCGACAGGGGAGTGGAAACACCATATATTTT
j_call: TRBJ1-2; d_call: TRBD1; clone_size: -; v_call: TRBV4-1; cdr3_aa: CASGDRGSGNYGYTF; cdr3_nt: TGCGCCAGCGGGGACAGGGGTTCCGGAAACTATGGCTACACCTTC
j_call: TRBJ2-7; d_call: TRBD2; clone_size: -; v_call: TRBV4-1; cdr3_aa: CASSLVGPGLANYEQYF; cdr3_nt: TGCGCCAGCAGCCTCGTGGGGCCGGGACTAGCGAACTACGAGCAGTACTTC
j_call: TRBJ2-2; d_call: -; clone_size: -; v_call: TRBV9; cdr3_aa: CASSVGQGTVPGELFF; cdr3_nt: TGTGCCAGCAGCGTAGGGCAGGGGACGGTACCCGGGGAGCTGTTTTTT
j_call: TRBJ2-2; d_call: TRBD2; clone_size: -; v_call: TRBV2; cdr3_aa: CASSGPTSGDTGELFF; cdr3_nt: TGTGCCAGCAGTGGGCCGACTAGCGGGGACACCGGGGAGCTGTTTTTT
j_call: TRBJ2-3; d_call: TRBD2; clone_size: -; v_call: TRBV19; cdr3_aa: CASRRGRAEARDTQYF; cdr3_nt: TGTGCCAGTAGAAGAGGGAGGGCTGAGGCCAGGGATACGCAGTATTTT
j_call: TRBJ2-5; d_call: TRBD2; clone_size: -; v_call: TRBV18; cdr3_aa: CASSPQGLAETQYF; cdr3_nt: TGTGCCAGCTCACCCCAGGGACTAGCAGAGACCCAGTACTTC
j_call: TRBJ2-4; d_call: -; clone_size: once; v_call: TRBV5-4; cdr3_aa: CASSPGGWEGRGAKNIQYF; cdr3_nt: TGTGCCAGCAGCCCCGGGGGTTGGGAGGGTAGGGGGGCCAAAAACATTCAGTACTTC